These 12 T cell receptor beta chains were all obtained from the same sample, sequenced in a study of Ad26.COV2.S vaccination and SARS-CoV-2 variants. Generated by immunoSEQ multiplex PCR, the TCRdb table keeps only in-frame clones and is missing some. The table has hundreds of thousands of clones, roughly 90% seen once; the top ten hold 1.5%. Indicated treatment: over 15 received Ad26.COV2.S at low or high dose, single or two shots; 5 received placebo; per-sample allocation not given. Sample collection was performed on day 63 after the first vaccine or placebo injection. This material consisted of peripheral blood, taken in a trial of Ad26.COV2.S vaccine versus placebo. The receptors were sampled from a person aged 18-65 years who received the Ad26.COV2.S COVID-19 vaccine or a placebo.

V and J are TRBV21-1 and TRBJ1-5. TRBV21-1 is designated a pseudogene. The CDR3 length is 12 residues. Here the CDR3 reads CASSGYNQPQHF. The CDR3 coding sequence is TGTGCCAGCAGCGGATATAATCAGCCCCAGCATTTT.

V and J are TRBV2 and TRBJ1-5; D not resolved. The CDR3 has 15 residues. Germline V gene lookup returns CDR1 SNHLY and CDR2 FYNNEI. Deletions cut 5 bases from V and 2 bases from J, with 13 bases between. DNA for the CDR3: TGTGCCAGCAGTCCCCGTACCCTCGGCAATCAGCCCCAGCATTTT. This encodes CASSPRTLGNQPQHF.

This clone was seen a single time. V and J are TRBV30 and TRBJ1-1; D not resolved. Germline values: CDR1 GTSNPN, CDR2 SVGIG (reference sequence). The CDR3 has 13 residues. The V end was cut by 5 bases, the J end by 1 base, with 11 bases between. CDR3 bases: TGTGCCTGGGAGAGAGACTCGAACACTGAAGCTTTCTTT. Translating gives CAWERDSNTEAFF.

This chain connects TRBV6-2 or TRBV6-3 to TRBJ2-3; TRBD2 is a possible D gene (5 bases). CDR1 and CDR2 from the germline V gene are MNHEY and SVGEGT. This CDR3 contains 14 residues. The V gene lost 4 bases and the J gene lost 2 bases, with 10 bases spanning the gap. As DNA, the CDR3 is TGTGCCAGCAGTTGGGCGGGCTTCACAGATACGCAGTATTTT. This gives the protein CASSWAGFTDTQYF.

This clone is a singleton in its sample. This chain links TRBV3-1 (or the pseudogene TRBV3-2) with TRBJ2-3, with D uncertain. Germline V gene data show CDR1 as LGHDT and CDR2 as YNNKEL (reference sequence). The CDR3 extends over 18 amino acids. Trimming took 0 bases from V and 0 from J, leaving 16 bases between them. The CDR3 spells CASSQDAPRAGSTDTQYF. CDR3 nucleotide sequence: TGTGCCAGCAGCCAAGATGCCCCTAGGGCAGGAAGCACAGATACGCAGTATTTT.

The gene calls are TRBV15 and TRBJ1-5, with D unresolved. Germline assignment: CDR1 LNHNV and CDR2 YYDKDF (reference sequence). CDR3 length: 15 residues. V was trimmed by 0 bases and J by 3 bases, leaving 9 bases between them. The CDR3 spells CATSREGRDNQPQHF. The CDR3 coding sequence is TGTGCCACCAGCAGAGAAGGGCGGGACAATCAGCCCCAGCATTTT.

V is TRBV10-2 and J is TRBJ1-3, with D tentatively TRBD1 (5 bases). V lost 6 bases to trimming and J lost 5 bases, with 14 bases between them. Germline CDR1 reads WSHSY; CDR2 reads SAAADI. The CDR3 extends over 14 amino acids. In nucleotides, the CDR3 is TGCGCCAGCAGCCCGGGACCCCTCAGAAACACCATATATTTT. Translated, it gives CASSPGPLRNTIYF.

V and J are TRBV6-5 and TRBJ1-5; D is uncertain. The CDR3 totals 15 residues. The germline CDR1 and CDR2 sequences are MNHEY and SVGAGI. Between the trimmed V and J ends, which lost 4 bases and 7 bases, there was a span of 17 bases. CDR3 DNA sequence: TGTGCCAGCAGTTCTACCCCCGGGTCAAGGCAGCCCCAGCATTTT. Translated: CASSSTPGSRQPQHF.

This clone was picked up one time. The rearrangement joins TRBV24-1 to TRBJ2-1, with D maybe TRBD2 (5 bases). The CDR3 contains 13 residues. V lost 7 bases to trimming and J lost 5 bases, with 11 bases between them. The germline V gene has CDR1 KGHDR and CDR2 SFDVKD. The CDR3 region is CATRGVSHNEQFF. CDR3 bases: TGTGCCACCAGGGGAGTATCCCACAATGAGCAGTTCTTC.

The V and J genes are TRBV27 and TRBJ1-1, with a weak D call TRBD1 (5 bases). Germline V gene sequence: CDR1 MNHEY, CDR2 SMNVEV (reference sequence). With 8 bases removed from V and 1 base from J, the gap between germline ends came to 11 bases. This CDR3 is built from 13 residues. CDR3 amino acids: CASRRGQNTEAFF. The CDR3 nucleotides are TGTGCCAGCCGCCGAGGACAGAACACTGAAGCTTTCTTT.

The gene calls are TRBV10-3 and TRBJ2-7; 10 bases line up with TRBD1. This CDR3 contains 15 residues. With V trimmed by 7 bases and J by 6 bases, 12 bases remained unmatched. CDR1 ENHRY and CDR2 SYGVKD come from the germline V gene. The CDR3 reads CAITPGGTGAGEQYF. The CDR3 DNA reads as TGTGCCATCACCCCGGGCGGGACAGGGGCTGGCGAGCAGTACTTC.

The gene calls are TRBV18 and TRBJ2-5; a possible D gene is TRBD2 (6 bases). Trimming pared 0 bases from V and 2 bases from J, leaving 10 bases between. Germline-derived CDR1 and CDR2 are KGHSH and LQKENI. This CDR3 has 15 residues. The CDR3 sequence: CASSPPAGRQETQYF. The CDR3 DNA sequence: TGTGCCAGCTCACCACCGGCGGGAAGACAAGAGACCCAGTACTTC.